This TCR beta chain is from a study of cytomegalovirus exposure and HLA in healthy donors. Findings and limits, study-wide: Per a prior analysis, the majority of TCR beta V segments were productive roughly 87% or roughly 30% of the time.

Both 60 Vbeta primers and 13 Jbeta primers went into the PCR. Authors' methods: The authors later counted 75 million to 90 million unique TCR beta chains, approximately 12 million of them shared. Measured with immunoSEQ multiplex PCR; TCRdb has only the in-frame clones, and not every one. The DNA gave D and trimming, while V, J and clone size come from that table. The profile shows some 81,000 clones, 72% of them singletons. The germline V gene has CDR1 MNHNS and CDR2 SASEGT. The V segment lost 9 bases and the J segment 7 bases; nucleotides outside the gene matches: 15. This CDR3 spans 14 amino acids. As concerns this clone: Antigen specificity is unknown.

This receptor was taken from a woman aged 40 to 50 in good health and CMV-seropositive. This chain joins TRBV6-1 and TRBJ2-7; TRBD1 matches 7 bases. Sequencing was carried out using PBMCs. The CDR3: CASQTGTAFGEQYF. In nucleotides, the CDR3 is TGTGCCAGTCAAACCGGGACAGCGTTCGGGGAGCAGTACTTC.